This TCR beta chain emerged from a study of blood T cells in healthy people across ages. The study's findings and limits: Estimates based on one million T cells were treated as lower bounds.

It was with a sample-barcoded 5' primer and a J-beta primer mix that a second PCR of roughly 6 to 12 cycles was run. TCRdb re-analysed the 5' RACE reads in MiXCR, keeping a single row per CDR3 protein. Here the sample spans 1.2 million to 1.5 million distinct CDR3 sequences, 42% being singletons. This clonotype was seen a few times. Antigen unknown. The TCR originated in a woman aged 18 to 35 in good health. The sample was blood.

The CDR3 loop is CASSRRFDSTDTQYF. Written as DNA, the CDR3 is TGTGCCAGCAGCCGAAGATTCGATAGCACAGATACGCAGTATTTT. The chain joins TRBV13 to TRBJ2-3; D not certain. V lost 5 bases and J 0 bases, leaving 12 bases between the germline ends. The V gene's germline CDR1 is PRHDT and CDR2 FYEKMQ (reference sequence). The CDR3 has 15 residues.